This T cell receptor (beta chain) was identified during a study of blood T cell repertoires in COVID-19. As for the study in general: Both acute and convalescent COVID-19 samples were obtained from the United States, Italy and Spain.

In the original analysis: Amplification of reference gene primers provided the estimated nucleated cell counts. Sequencing used immunoSEQ multiplex PCR; TCRdb keeps in-frame clones, though not all of them. V and J calls and clone size follow that table, whereas D and trimming were derived from the DNA. The data contain over 200,000 clones, about nine tenths of them singletons. The TCR originated in a man in his forties who had recovered from COVID-19. Input material: peripheral blood.

The CDR3 sequence is CATWDRVLTEAFF. CDR3 nucleotide sequence: TGTGCCACCTGGGACAGGGTACTCACTGAAGCTTTCTTT. V is TRBV10-3 and J is TRBJ1-1, with 9 bases fitting TRBD1. Germline trimming cut 10 bases from V and 4 bases from J; bases unmatched to any gene: 7. The CDR3 is 13 amino acids. Germline V gene data show CDR1 as ENHRY and CDR2 as SYGVKD.